These T cell receptor beta chains were read from a single sample in a study of CD8 T cells in Susac syndrome. Using its own MiXCR run on the immunoSEQ multiplex PCR reads, TCRdb lists one record per CDR3 protein. The table has 150,000 to 200,000 distinct CDR3 sequences, roughly 93% seen once. Sequencing was performed on CD4+ T cells from PBMCs. The origin of the receptors is a human donor in good health. Each CDR3 is given with its conserved first and last residue. The order of the fields is J gene, CDR3 length, V gene, clone size, D gene, CDR3 protein, CDR3 DNA. A D gene is named only where the DNA matches it firmly. The size of a clone is reported for some rows only, either as once, few or many, or as a class for expanded clones.

TRBJ1-5,13,TRBV3-1,.,.,CASSQVTGGAQHF,TGTGCCAGCAGCCAAGTAACGGGGGGAGCCCAGCATTTT
TRBJ1-2,12,TRBV6-2/TRBV6-3,once,.,CATQPLTRGYTF,TGTGCCACCCAGCCCTTGACGAGGGGCTACACCTTC
TRBJ2-5,14,TRBV24-1,.,.,CEGSDFLLGETQYF,TGTGAGGGGAGTGATTTCCTGTTGGGGGAGACCCAGTACTTC
TRBJ2-3,14,TRBV29-1,.,TRBD2,CSPSGGGPSDTQYF,TGCAGCCCATCGGGAGGAGGACCTTCAGATACGCAGTATTTT
TRBJ2-5,12,TRBV18,once,.,CATERRLETQYF,TGTGCCACCGAACGGAGGTTAGAGACCCAGTACTTC
TRBJ1-1,17,TRBV19,.,TRBD1,CASSIPSLGAGGTEAFF,TGTGCCAGTAGTATTCCCTCTTTGGGGGCAGGGGGGACTGAAGCTTTCTTT
TRBJ2-4,12,TRBV29-1,.,.,CSGGDLSDIQYF,TGCAGCGGCGGAGATCTGAGTGACATTCAGTACTTC
TRBJ1-6,16,TRBV5-1,.,.,CASSLYDRGLNSPLHF,TGCGCCAGCAGCTTGTATGACCGGGGGCTTAATTCACCCCTCCACTTT
TRBJ2-5,15,TRBV23-1,.,TRBD1,CASSQGQGPQETQYF,TGCGCCAGCAGTCAAGGACAGGGCCCACAAGAGACCCAGTACTTC
TRBJ1-1,14,TRBV18,.,TRBD1,CASSPQSGGTEAFF,TGTGCCAGCTCCCCTCAATCAGGGGGCACTGAAGCTTTCTTT
TRBJ1-4,14,TRBV19,.,.,CASSNYGTNEKLFF,TGTGCCAGTAGCAATTATGGAACTAATGAAAAACTGTTTTTT
TRBJ2-5,15,TRBV3-1,.,TRBD1,CASSRARQGQETQYF,TGTGCCAGCAGCCGTGCCCGACAGGGGCAAGAGACCCAGTACTTC
TRBJ2-2,16,TRBV5-4,.,TRBD2,CASSPGTSGGARELFF,TGTGCCAGCAGCCCCGGGACTAGCGGGGGGGCAAGGGAGCTGTTTTTT
TRBJ2-5,15,TRBV18,.,TRBD1,CASSPRPGQGETQYF,TGTGCCAGCTCACCACGGCCGGGACAGGGTGAGACCCAGTACTTC
TRBJ2-5,15,TRBV3-1,once,TRBD2,CASSQQPSGQETQYF,TGTGCCAGCAGCCAACAACCTAGCGGCCAAGAGACCCAGTACTTC
TRBJ2-3,15,TRBV5-1,.,TRBD1,CASTYIQGARDTQYF,TGCGCCAGCACCTACATACAGGGGGCGAGAGATACGCAGTATTTT
TRBJ1-5,13,TRBV6-5,once,.,CASSFTGHQPQHF,TGTGCCAGCAGTTTCACGGGGCATCAGCCCCAGCATTTT
TRBJ1-6,12,TRBV7-9,.,.,CASSPTYSPLHF,TGTGCCAGCAGCCCAACGTATTCACCCCTCCACTTT
TRBJ1-5,12,TRBV20-1,few,TRBD1,CSGGQSNQPQHF,TGCAGTGGGGGACAGAGCAATCAGCCCCAGCATTTT
TRBJ2-2,14,TRBV20-1,.,.,CSARMGYHTGELFF,TGCAGTGCTAGAATGGGGTATCATACCGGGGAGCTGTTTTTT
TRBJ2-7,15,TRBV3-1,.,TRBD1,CASSQAGTGVHEQYF,TGTGCCAGCAGCCAAGCCGGGACAGGGGTACACGAGCAGTACTTC